The next 24 T cell receptor beta chains were all read from a single sample in a study of cytomegalovirus exposure and HLA in healthy donors (dated by TCRdb to the late 2010s). Libraries were constructed by the immunoSEQ multiplex PCR assay. For the multiplex PCR, a mixture combining 60 forward primers for TCR Vbeta segments and 13 reverse primers for TCR Jbeta segments was used. TCRdb took this table from immuneACCESS and kept in-frame rearrangements with V and J called. Such tables lack part of the clones; where checked against another copy, unresolved V genes explain under half of the gap, and the rest is unexplained. This sample holds 150,000 to 200,000 clones; about 80% were observed only once. The top ten hold approximately 1.1% of the sample. Sequences were obtained from PBMCs. The receptors originated from a woman in her thirties or forties in good health and CMV-seronegative.

Only one count was recorded for this clone. The CDR3 coding sequence is TGTGCCAGCACTCGCACAGGGATAGCTGAAGCTTTCTTT. It is translated as CASTRTGIAEAFF. V gene TRBV6-5 combines with J gene TRBJ1-1, with a possible D match to TRBD1 (6 bases). Germline CDR1 MNHEY, CDR2 SVGAGI. CDR3 size: 13 residues. V was pared by 7 bases and J by 6 bases, with 15 bases between.

The J gene is TRBJ1-5, the V gene TRBV15; D not resolved. The CDR3 loop spans 15 amino acids. Germline CDR1 is LNHNV and CDR2 is YYDKDF (reference sequence). The V end was cut by 1 base, the J end by 2 bases, with 9 bases between. CDR3 loop: CATSRVGEGNQPQHF. For the CDR3, the DNA is TGTGCCACCAGCAGAGTTGGGGAGGGCAATCAGCCCCAGCATTTT.

The V gene is TRBV29-1, the J gene TRBJ2-1; TRBD2 matches at 8 bases. This CDR3 has 15 residues. Germline assignment: CDR1 SQVTM and CDR2 ANQGSEA. The V segment lost 3 bases and the J segment 0 bases; nucleotides outside the gene matches: 4. The CDR3 DNA reads as TGCAGCGTTGAGGAGCGGGGGAGCTCCTACAATGAGCAGTTCTTC. Translating it yields CSVEERGSSYNEQFF.

J is TRBJ2-5 and V is TRBV10-3; TRBD1 matches 7 bases. The junction had 4 bases not matched to a gene; V was cut back by 6 bases and J by 0 bases. The CDR3 has 14 residues. Looked up from germline, CDR1 is ENHRY and CDR2 is SYGVKD. The CDR3 spells CAIRRQGDQETQYF. The CDR3 bases are TGTGCCATCAGAAGACAGGGCGACCAAGAGACCCAGTACTTC.

This chain links TRBV6-1 with TRBJ2-1; 11 positions agree with TRBD1. There are 15 residues in the CDR3. Trimming at V came to 1 base and at J to 4 bases, leaving 0 bases not matched to a gene. The germline V gene encodes CDR1 MNHNS and CDR2 SASEGT. CDR3 region: CASSEGDRGYNEQFF. DNA of the CDR3: TGTGCCAGCAGTGAAGGGGACAGGGGGTACAATGAGCAGTTCTTC.

This clone was observed once. The chain employs TRBV5-1 and TRBJ2-2; D may be TRBD2 (5 bases). The ends were cut back, 0 bases at V and 5 bases at J, with 11 bases in the middle. The CDR3 contains 15 residues. From germline, CDR1 is SGHRS and CDR2 YFSETQ. CDR3 sequence reads: CASSLEQAGTGELFF. The CDR3, as DNA: TGCGCCAGCAGCTTGGAGCAGGCGGGTACCGGGGAGCTGTTTTTT.

The genes are TRBV5-6 and TRBJ2-1, with 13 bases that match TRBD2. This CDR3 spans 18 amino acids. Germline V lookup: CDR1 SGHDT, CDR2 YYEEEE. V was clipped by 0 bases and J by 7 bases; unmatched bases: 10. CDR3 coding DNA: TGTGCCAGCAGCTTGGATCTTATCGGACTAGCGGGAGAGAATGAGCAGTTCTTC. Its protein is CASSLDLIGLAGENEQFF.

V is TRBV5-1 and J is TRBJ1-6; D perhaps matches TRBD1 (5 bases). The CDR3 covers 14 residues. Germline V gives CDR1 SGHRS, CDR2 YFSETQ. V shed 0 bases and J shed 14 bases, with 15 bases lying between them. The CDR3 spells CASSLDRIGGTLHF. CDR3 coding DNA: TGCGCCAGCAGCTTGGATCGGATCGGGGGTACCCTCCACTTT.

The J gene is TRBJ2-5, the V gene TRBV29-1; tentative D call: TRBD2 (6 bases). CDR3 length: 14 amino acids. Trimming took off 4 bases at V and 2 bases at J, with 14 bases between the two ends. Germline loops: CDR1 SQVTM, CDR2 ANQGSEA. The CDR3 loop reads CSVVVGGWQETQYF. The CDR3 coding sequence is TGCAGCGTTGTGGTTGGAGGGTGGCAAGAGACCCAGTACTTC.

This clone was observed a single time. V and J are TRBV19 and TRBJ2-1; 9 bases map to TRBD1. CDR3 length: 20 residues. Germline loops: CDR1 LNHDA, CDR2 SQIVND (reference sequence). Trimming cost V 10 bases and J 0 bases; bases outside gene matches: 22. The CDR3 is CANLRTRDRVLWSSYNEQFF. CDR3 DNA: TGTGCCAACCTCCGTACTCGGGACAGGGTCTTGTGGAGCTCCTACAATGAGCAGTTCTTC.

This clone has only one observation. J is TRBJ1-1 and V is TRBV6-5; no clear D gene. CDR3 size: 15 residues. Germline V gene lookup returns CDR1 MNHEY and CDR2 SVGAGI. Trimming pared 6 bases from V and 1 base from J, leaving 15 bases between. The CDR3 reads CASRIWWEANTEAFF. The CDR3 DNA reads TGTGCCAGCAGGATCTGGTGGGAGGCGAACACTGAAGCTTTCTTT.

The chain recombines TRBV19 with TRBJ1-5; D unclear. The CDR3 is made up of 15 amino acids. The V gene lost 6 bases and the J gene lost 2 bases, with 14 bases spanning the gap. Germline loops: CDR1 LNHDA, CDR2 SQIVND (reference sequence). The CDR3 region has the DNA TGTGCCAGTAGCAACTCGGCGGCCGGCAATCAGCCCCAGCATTTT. This codes for CASSNSAAGNQPQHF.

V gene TRBV11-3 combines with J gene TRBJ2-2; TRBD2 is a possible D gene (5 bases). This CDR3 region has 16 residues. Trimming took off 1 base at V and 2 bases at J, with 11 bases between the two ends. From germline, CDR1 is SGHNT and CDR2 YENEEA. The CDR3 bases are TGTGCCAGCAGCTTAGTACCGGGGTTCAACACCGGGGAGCTGTTTTTT. It translates to CASSLVPGFNTGELFF.

V and J are TRBV11-3 and TRBJ1-4; D ambiguous. The germline gives CDR1 SGHNT, CDR2 YENEEA. With 2 bases removed from V and 6 bases from J, the gap between germline ends came to 13 bases. The CDR3 covers 15 residues. This CDR3 reads CASSLFSSGDEKLFF. CDR3 bases: TGTGCCAGCAGCTTATTTAGTAGTGGAGATGAAAAACTGTTTTTT.

CDR3 in DNA: TGCAGCGTTGCGGCGATAACAGGGAGCTATGGCTACACCTTC. The encoded protein is CSVAAITGSYGYTF. The rearrangement uses TRBV29-1 and TRBJ1-2; D possibly corresponds to TRBD1 (6 bases). The CDR3 is 14 amino acids. Germline loops: CDR1 SQVTM, CDR2 ANQGSEA. Trimming pared 4 bases from V and 4 bases from J, leaving 16 bases between.

The CDR3 DNA sequence: TGCGCCAGCAGCTTGGCCGGGACAGCGGACGAGCAGTACGTC. Translated: CASSLAGTADEQYV. J is TRBJ2-7 and V is TRBV5-1, with TRBD1 matching 7 bases. CDR1 SGHRS and CDR2 YFSETQ come from the germline V gene. The length of the CDR3 is 14 residues. V lost 0 bases, J lost 5 bases, and 5 bases stayed unmatched.

The V and J genes are TRBV15 and TRBJ1-1; D unclear. The CDR3 sequence is 15 residues long. The V gene's germline CDR1 is LNHNV and CDR2 YYDKDF (reference sequence). V was cut by 1 base and J by 0 bases, with 9 bases left in between. CDR3 amino acids: CATSRVVRLNTEAFF. CDR3 nucleotides: TGTGCCACCAGCAGAGTTGTCAGATTGAACACTGAAGCTTTCTTT.

Concerning this clone itself: The germline gene is not matched at one end of the junction; a read error may be the cause. The chain joins TRBV7-2 to TRBJ1-2; no definite D call. Germline V gene lookup returns CDR1 SGHTA and CDR2 FQGNSA. CDR3 size: 12 residues. The CDR3 DNA is TGTGCCAGCAGCTTAGCGGGGAGACAAGTCAACTTC. Its protein product is CASSLAGRQVNF. The variable domain in full, completed from reference TRBV7-2 and TRBJ1-2, reads GAGVSQSPSNKVTEKGKDVELRCDPISGHTALYWYRQSLGQGLEFLIYFQGNSAPDKSGLPSDRFSAERTGGSVSTLTIQRTQQEDSAVYLCASSLAGRQVNFGSGTRLTVV.

The chain carries TRBV21-1 and TRBJ1-5; TRBD1 reflects the table's D call only, with no check against the DNA. TRBV21-1 is a recognized pseudogene. The CDR3 covers 17 residues. The CDR3: CASHKGTGGSRDQPQHF. The DNA for the CDR3 is TGTGCCAGCCACAAGGGGACAGGGGGCTCCCGTGATCAGCCCCAGCATTTT.

The chain joins TRBV15 to TRBJ2-2; 7 bases line up with TRBD2. V dropped 6 bases and J dropped 4; count of bases not matched to a gene: 8. CDR3 length equals 15 residues. CDR1 is LNHNV and CDR2 is YYDKDF in the germline V gene (reference sequence). The CDR3 nucleotides are TGTGCCACCAGGCGGGGCGGGAGTTCCACCGGGGAGCTGTTTTTT. It encodes CATRRGGSSTGELFF.

V and J are TRBV10-3 and TRBJ1-3; unclear D gene. The CDR3 is made up of 12 amino acids. From germline, CDR1 is ENHRY and CDR2 SYGVKD. Between the trimmed V and J ends, which lost 8 bases and 4 bases, there was a span of 9 bases. The CDR3 nucleotides are TGTGCCATCGCTACAGAGGGAAACACCATATATTTT. Its protein product is CAIATEGNTIYF.

V and J are TRBV7-3 and TRBJ2-6, with TRBD2 as a possible D gene (5 bases). V was shortened by 1 base and J by 2 bases, with 9 bases between the two germline ends. Germline-derived CDR1 and CDR2 are SGHTA and FQGTGA. This CDR3 is 16 amino acids long. CDR3 nucleotides: TGTGCCAGCAGCTTAAATTGGGGAGCTGGGGCCAACGTCCTGACTTTC. Its protein is CASSLNWGAGANVLTF.

The gene calls are TRBV28 and TRBJ2-2, with D perhaps matching TRBD1 (6 bases). V was shortened by 3 bases and J by 4 bases, with 15 bases between the two germline ends. Per germline, CDR1 MDHEN and CDR2 SYDVKM. The CDR3 spans 16 residues. DNA of the CDR3: TGTGCCAGCAGTTTCTTTCAGGGGTCCGGCACCGGGGAGCTGTTTTTT. Its protein product is CASSFFQGSGTGELFF.

The gene calls are TRBV11-2 and TRBJ2-2; the D gene is possibly TRBD2 (5 bases). The germline V gene encodes CDR1 SGHAT and CDR2 FQNNGV. V lost 0 bases, J lost 4 bases, and 12 bases lay in between. This CDR3 is built from 16 residues. The CDR3 nucleotides are TGTGCCAGCAGCTTAGATCATCTAGGAGGCACCGGGGAGCTGTTTTTT. It specifies CASSLDHLGGTGELFF.